This passage covers 12 T cell receptor beta chains from one sample sequenced in a study of cytomegalovirus exposure and HLA in healthy donors. Use of 60 Vbeta and 13 Jbeta primers characterized the PCR. The data were produced by immunoSEQ multiplex PCR, yet TCRdb's version contains in-frame clones alone and is incomplete. The sample has some 130,000 clones; 80% are singletons. The specimen sequenced was PBMCs. The source is a human donor in good health.

The chain recombines TRBV6-1 with TRBJ1-2, with D possibly matching TRBD1 (5 bases). V was trimmed by 6 bases and J by 7 bases, leaving 18 bases between them. Germline V CDR1 and CDR2: MNHNS, SASEGT. The CDR3 is 14 amino acids. The CDR3 region has the DNA TGTGCCAGCAGCCCCGGCAGGGCGCACGGTGGCTACACCTTC. Protein sequence: CASSPGRAHGGYTF.

To note about this clone: One junction end disagrees with the germline gene, perhaps due to a read error. This chain connects TRBV7-9 to TRBJ2-7; 7 nucleotides match TRBD2. Germline V gene data show CDR1 as SEHNR and CDR2 as FQNEAQ (reference sequence). The CDR3 totals 13 residues. In nucleotides, the CDR3 is TGTTCCAGCAGCCATAGCGGGTCCTACGAGCAGTACTTC. Amino acid sequence: CSSSHSGSYEQYF.

The gene calls are TRBV27 and TRBJ2-5, with TRBD2 identical over 7 bases. The end of the DNA is better explained by TRBJ2-7, so the J call may be wrong. The germline V gene has CDR1 MNHEY and CDR2 SMNVEV (reference sequence). This CDR3 has 13 residues. The CDR3 nucleotides are TGTGCCAGCAGTCCGGGAGGATTTTACGAGCAGTACTTC. Protein product: CASSPGGFYEQYF.

In this sample, this clone turned up once. The V gene is TRBV7-9, the J gene TRBJ2-3; weak D call: TRBD1 (7 bases). Germline CDR1 is SEHNR and CDR2 is FQNEAQ (reference sequence). This CDR3 has 19 amino acids. V was trimmed by 5 bases and J by 1 base, leaving 25 bases between them. CDR3 DNA: TGTGCCAGCAGCCTAAACGTCAGGGGGGTAAGGGGTGGCACAGATACGCAGTATTTT. As protein: CASSLNVRGVRGGTDTQYF.

This chain connects TRBV19 to TRBJ1-5; 8 nucleotides match TRBD1. This CDR3 has 16 amino acids. The J segment lost 6 bases and the V segment lost 3 bases, leaving 10 bases of the junction unmatched. Germline lookup yields CDR1 LNHDA and CDR2 SQIVND (reference sequence). The CDR3 DNA is TGTGCCAGTAGTATTCATTGGGGACAGGCGGGTCAGCCCCAGCATTTT. It codes for CASSIHWGQAGQPQHF. Filled out from reference TRBV19 and TRBJ1-5, the complete variable domain reads DGGITQSPKYLFRKEGQNVTLSCEQNLNHDAMYWYRQDPGQGLRLIYYSQIVNDFQKGDIAEGYSVSREKKESFPLTVTSAQKNPTAFYLCASSIHWGQAGQPQHFGDGTRLSIL.

The chain employs TRBV5-1 and TRBJ2-5; TRBD1 aligns across 7 bases. V lost 3 bases, J lost 5 bases, and 7 bases stayed unmatched. Germline assignment: CDR1 SGHRS and CDR2 YFSETQ. CDR3 length: 14 residues. In DNA, the CDR3 is TGCGCCAGCAGCTCGAGAGGGGGCGACGAGACCCAGTACTTC. It codes for CASSSRGGDETQYF.

The chain recombines TRBV29-1 with TRBJ1-1, with TRBD1 as a possible D gene (6 bases). Germline V gene data show CDR1 as SQVTM and CDR2 as ANQGSEA. CDR3 length: 13 amino acids. Trimming removed 7 bases at V and 0 bases at J, with 12 bases between. The CDR3 loop reads CSAGGQMNTEAFF. The CDR3 nucleotides are TGCAGCGCCGGAGGACAGATGAACACTGAAGCTTTCTTT.

The V and J genes are TRBV5-5 and TRBJ2-5, with D possibly being TRBD2 (6 bases). Trimming took 7 bases from V and 2 from J, leaving 18 bases between them. The CDR3 is 15 residues long. The germline gives CDR1 SGHKS, CDR2 YYEKEE (reference sequence). CDR3 coding DNA: TGTGCCAGCTGGGAGGTAGCACCTACACAAGAGACCCAGTACTTC. It encodes CASWEVAPTQETQYF.

The chain couples TRBV6-5 to TRBJ1-2; D ambiguous. The V and J ends lost 4 bases and 2 bases respectively, with 8 bases between them. This CDR3 is built from 13 residues. CDR1 is MNHEY, CDR2 SVGAGI, per germline. The CDR3 coding sequence is TGTGCCAGCAGTTCTCAGGCGAACTATGGCTACACCTTC. This sequence encodes CASSSQANYGYTF.

The chain links TRBV7-2 to TRBJ2-3, with D possibly TRBD2 on 7 matching bases. The CDR3 totals 15 residues. Germline CDR1 is SGHTA and CDR2 is FQGNSA. Trimming cost V 6 bases and J 1 base, with 14 bases left between them. The CDR3 sequence is CASRPGGPGTDTQYF. The CDR3 DNA reads as TGTGCCAGCAGGCCGGGGGGCCCGGGCACAGATACGCAGTATTTT.

V is TRBV6-1 and J is TRBJ2-5, with 8 nucleotides matching TRBD2. Germline values: CDR1 MNHNS, CDR2 SASEGT. V was clipped by 4 bases and J by 4 bases; unmatched bases: 8. The CDR3 is made up of 15 amino acids. The CDR3 DNA is TGTGCCAGCAGTGGGGGACTAGATTTCATAGAGACCCAGTACTTC. This translates into CASSGGLDFIETQYF.

This clone was seen a handful of times. The rearrangement joins TRBV11-2 to TRBJ2-1, with TRBD1 as a possible D gene (6 bases). The V end lost 6 bases, the J end lost 5 bases, and 20 bases lay between the germline ends. The CDR3 spans 16 residues. Germline V gene data show CDR1 as SGHAT and CDR2 as FQNNGV. CDR3 nucleotides: TGTGCCAGCAGAGAGGGCCGAGGGGGAAGGGACAATGAGCAGTTCTTC. Its translation is CASREGRGGRDNEQFF.